A selection of T cell receptor beta chains follows, all from one sample in a study of blood T cell repertoires in COVID-19. TCRdb's copy holds only in-frame clones and misses some; the assay was immunoSEQ multiplex PCR. The data hold about 70,000 clones, with around 89% observed a single time. The sequenced sample consisted of peripheral blood. The source is a man aged 50-59 years with acute or convalescent COVID-19. The CDR3 runs from the conserved cysteine through the conserved F or W. A D gene is named only where the DNA matches it firmly. Clone size is given for some rows only: seen once, a few or many times, or a class if the clone is expanded.

d_call	clone_size	v_call	j_call	cdr3_aa	cdr3_nt
-	-	TRBV14	TRBJ1-1	CASSQASMGANTEAFF	TGTGCCAGCAGCCAAGCGTCCATGGGGGCTAACACTGAAGCTTTCTTT
-	-	TRBV28	TRBJ1-4	CASRTLRVLSTNEKLFF	TGTGCCAGCCGTACACTTCGGGTACTGTCAACTAATGAAAAACTGTTTTTT
-	once	TRBV12-3/TRBV12-4	TRBJ2-3	CASSGGLRDTQYF	TGTGCCAGCAGTGGGGGACTCCGAGATACGCAGTATTTT
-	-	TRBV7-6	TRBJ2-1	CASSTYYNEQFF	TGTGCCAGCAGCACCTACTACAATGAGCAGTTCTTC
TRBD1	-	TRBV7-3	TRBJ1-3	CASSNTGGGGNTIYF	TGTGCCAGCAGCAATACAGGGGGCGGTGGAAACACCATATATTTT
-	-	TRBV18	TRBJ2-2	CASSPRQLMNTGELFF	TGTGCCAGCTCACCAAGACAGCTTATGAACACCGGGGAGCTGTTTTTT
-	-	TRBV5-1	TRBJ2-1	CASSYLAPNVDEQFF	TGCGCCAGCAGCTATCTAGCGCCGAACGTCGATGAGCAGTTCTTC
TRBD1	-	TRBV6-1	TRBJ1-1	CASSEGTGNTEAFF	TGTGCCAGCAGTGAAGGGACAGGGAACACTGAAGCTTTCTTT
-	-	TRBV11-2	TRBJ2-3	CASSLQAGSKFGTDTQYF	TGTGCCAGCAGCTTACAGGCGGGAAGTAAATTTGGCACAGATACGCAGTATTTT
-	-	TRBV6-2/TRBV6-3	TRBJ1-5	CASSYGQTQPQHF	TGTGCCAGCAGTTACGGACAGACTCAGCCCCAGCATTTT
TRBD2	once	TRBV12-3/TRBV12-4	TRBJ2-2	CASSFREAGELFF	TGTGCCAGCAGTTTTCGGGAGGCCGGGGAGCTGTTTTTT
TRBD2	-	TRBV24-1	TRBJ2-1	CATSDNGLAAANEQFF	TGTGCCACCAGTGACAATGGACTAGCGGCCGCCAATGAGCAGTTCTTC
-	-	TRBV30	TRBJ2-2	CASRTSGTGELFF	TGTGCCTCTAGGACAAGCGGGACCGGGGAGCTGTTTTTT
-	-	TRBV2	TRBJ2-6	CASTGSGANVLTF	TGTGCCAGCACAGGCTCTGGGGCCAACGTCCTGACTTTC
TRBD1	once	TRBV20-1	TRBJ1-5	CSASIGGQDQPQHF	TGCAGTGCTAGTATAGGGGGCCAGGATCAGCCCCAGCATTTT
TRBD2	-	TRBV11-2	TRBJ2-2	CASSLDRWREGLSGELFF	TGTGCCAGCAGCTTAGATCGGTGGCGGGAGGGCCTTAGCGGGGAGCTGTTTTTT
TRBD1	-	TRBV28	TRBJ1-4	CASSTGQGNEKLFF	TGTGCCAGCAGTACCGGACAGGGGAATGAAAAACTGTTTTTT
-	-	TRBV21-1	TRBJ2-2	CASPKDLLAGDTGELFF	TGTGCCAGTCCTAAAGACCTACTAGCGGGAGACACCGGGGAGCTGTTTTTT
-	-	TRBV14	TRBJ1-1	CASTVSMNTEAFF	TGTGCCAGCACCGTATCTATGAACACTGAAGCTTTCTTT
-	-	TRBV5-6	TRBJ2-3	CASSPLVGTDTQYF	TGTGCCAGCAGCCCTCTTGTAGGCACAGATACGCAGTATTTT
-	once	TRBV13	TRBJ1-1	CASSAQTGLNTEAFF	TGTGCCAGCAGCGCACAGACAGGTCTGAACACTGAAGCTTTCTTT
-	-	TRBV5-8	TRBJ1-2	CASSLAETNYGYTF	TGTGCCAGCAGCTTGGCAGAAACTAACTATGGCTACACCTTC
-	once	TRBV5-1	TRBJ2-5	CASSSPLQGQETQYF	TGCGCCAGCAGCTCCCCCTTACAGGGACAAGAGACCCAGTACTTC
-	-	TRBV27	TRBJ2-5	CASSLFSGGVQETQYF	TGTGCCAGCAGTTTATTTTCGGGGGGCGTCCAAGAGACCCAGTACTTC
TRBD1	-	TRBV25-1	TRBJ1-2	CASSESDREVGYTF	TGTGCCAGCAGTGAATCGGACAGGGAAGTCGGCTACACCTTC
TRBD1	-	TRBV11-3	TRBJ2-6	CASSAPGTGYSGANVLTF	TGTGCCAGCAGCGCCCCCGGGACAGGTTACTCTGGGGCCAACGTCCTGACTTTC
-	-	TRBV6-5	TRBJ2-4	CATLFREVAKNIQYF	TGTGCCACCCTTTTCAGGGAGGTAGCCAAAAACATTCAGTACTTC
-	-	TRBV5-4	TRBJ2-7	CASSSAGTTGSYEQYF	TGTGCCAGCAGCTCGGCCGGGACAACTGGGAGCTACGAGCAGTACTTC
-	-	TRBV19	TRBJ2-1	CASSIQGTSRNEQFF	TGTGCCAGCAGCATCCAGGGAACCTCTCGGAATGAGCAGTTCTTC
TRBD1	-	TRBV3-1/TRBV3-2	TRBJ1-2	CASSSDRAGGYTF	TGTGCCAGCAGCTCCGACAGGGCGGGCGGCTACACCTTC
TRBD1	-	TRBV18	TRBJ1-1	CASSPRKGGSSPFF	TGTGCCAGCTCACCACGAAAAGGGGGCTCGTCGCCTTTCTTT
TRBD1	-	TRBV19	TRBJ1-5	CASSLKTGVLSNQPQHF	TGTGCCAGTAGTCTAAAGACAGGGGTGTTGAGCAATCAGCCCCAGCATTTT
TRBD1	-	TRBV28	TRBJ2-7	CASSLSTGGVSYEQYF	TGTGCCAGCAGTTTATCGACAGGGGGCGTCTCCTACGAGCAGTACTTC
-	-	TRBV6-6	TRBJ1-5	CASSYARQGNQPQHF	TGTGCCAGCAGTTACGCCCGGCAGGGCAATCAGCCCCAGCATTTT
TRBD1	-	TRBV6-5	TRBJ1-6	CASSSDRVNSPLHF	TGTGCCAGCAGTTCGGACAGGGTGAATTCACCCCTCCACTTT
-	once	TRBV4-3	TRBJ2-3	CASSQSSGRGGTQYF	TGCGCCAGCAGCCAGTCTAGCGGAAGGGGGGGTACGCAGTATTTT